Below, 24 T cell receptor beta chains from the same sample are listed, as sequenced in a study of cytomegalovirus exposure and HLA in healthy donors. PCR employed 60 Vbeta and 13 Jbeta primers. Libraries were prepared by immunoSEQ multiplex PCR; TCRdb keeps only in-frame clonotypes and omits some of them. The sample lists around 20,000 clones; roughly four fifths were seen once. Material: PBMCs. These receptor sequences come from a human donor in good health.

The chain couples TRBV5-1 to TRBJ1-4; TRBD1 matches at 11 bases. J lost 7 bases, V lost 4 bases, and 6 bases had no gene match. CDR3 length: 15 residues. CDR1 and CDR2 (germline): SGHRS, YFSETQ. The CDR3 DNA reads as TGCGCCAGCAGCCGGACAGGGGGCTTAGGTGAAAAACTGTTTTTT. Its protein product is CASSRTGGLGEKLFF.

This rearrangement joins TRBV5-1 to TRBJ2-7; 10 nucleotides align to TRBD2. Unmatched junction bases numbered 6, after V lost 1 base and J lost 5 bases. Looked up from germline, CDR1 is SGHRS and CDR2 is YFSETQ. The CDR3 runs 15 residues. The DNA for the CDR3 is TGCGCCAGCAGCTTGTCTAGCGGGAGTTATGACGAGCAGTACTTC. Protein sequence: CASSLSSGSYDEQYF.

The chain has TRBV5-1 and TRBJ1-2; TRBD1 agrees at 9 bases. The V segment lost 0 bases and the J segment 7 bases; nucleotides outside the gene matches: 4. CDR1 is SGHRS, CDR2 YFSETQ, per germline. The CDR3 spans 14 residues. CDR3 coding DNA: TGCGCCAGCAGCTTGGGGACAGGGGTTGGTGGCTACACCTTC. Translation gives CASSLGTGVGGYTF.

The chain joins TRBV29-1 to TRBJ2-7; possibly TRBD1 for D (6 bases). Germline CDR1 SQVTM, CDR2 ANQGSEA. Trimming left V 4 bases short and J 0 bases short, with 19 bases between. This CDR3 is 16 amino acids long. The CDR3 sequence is CSVAFWTDHYSYEQYF. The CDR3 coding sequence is TGCAGCGTTGCGTTTTGGACAGACCATTACTCCTACGAGCAGTACTTC.

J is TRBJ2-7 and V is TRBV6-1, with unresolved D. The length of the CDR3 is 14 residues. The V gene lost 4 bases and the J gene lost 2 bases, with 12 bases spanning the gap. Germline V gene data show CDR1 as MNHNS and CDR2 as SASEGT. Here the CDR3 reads CASSAGSSTYEQYF. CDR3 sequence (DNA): TGTGCCAGCAGTGCCGGGTCTTCTACCTACGAGCAGTACTTC.

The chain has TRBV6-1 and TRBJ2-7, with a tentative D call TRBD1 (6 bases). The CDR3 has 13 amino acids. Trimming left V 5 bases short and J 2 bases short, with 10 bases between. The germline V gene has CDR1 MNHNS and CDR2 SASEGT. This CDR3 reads CASSPWDTYEQYF. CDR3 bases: TGTGCCAGCAGTCCTTGGGACACCTACGAGCAGTACTTC.

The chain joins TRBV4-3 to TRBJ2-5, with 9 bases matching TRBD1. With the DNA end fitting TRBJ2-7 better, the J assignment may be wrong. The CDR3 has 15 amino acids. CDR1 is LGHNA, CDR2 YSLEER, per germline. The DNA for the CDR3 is TGCGCCAGCAGCCAAGCCGGGACAGGGTCGCACGAGCAGTACTTC. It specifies CASSQAGTGSHEQYF.

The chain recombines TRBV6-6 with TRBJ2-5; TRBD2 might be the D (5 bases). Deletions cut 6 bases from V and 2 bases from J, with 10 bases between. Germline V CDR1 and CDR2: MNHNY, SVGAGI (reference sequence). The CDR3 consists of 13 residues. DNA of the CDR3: TGTGCCAGCAGACAAGGACTTCAAGAGACCCAGTACTTC. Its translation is CASRQGLQETQYF.

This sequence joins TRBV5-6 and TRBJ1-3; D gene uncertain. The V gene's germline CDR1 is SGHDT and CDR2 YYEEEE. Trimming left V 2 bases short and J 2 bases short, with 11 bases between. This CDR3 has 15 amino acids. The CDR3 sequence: CASSFPGGTGNTIYF. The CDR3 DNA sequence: TGTGCCAGCAGCTTTCCGGGAGGAACTGGAAACACCATATATTTT. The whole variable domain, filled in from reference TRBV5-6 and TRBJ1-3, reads DAGVTQSPTHLIKTRGQQVTLRCSPKSGHDTVSWYQQALGQGPQFIFQYYEEEERQRGNFPDRFSGHQFPNYSSELNVNALLLGDSALYLCASSFPGGTGNTIYFGEGSWLTVV.

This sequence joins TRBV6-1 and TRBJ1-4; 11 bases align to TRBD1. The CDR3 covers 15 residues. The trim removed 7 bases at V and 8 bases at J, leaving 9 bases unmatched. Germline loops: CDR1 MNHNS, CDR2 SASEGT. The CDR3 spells CASNSLGQGEEKLFF. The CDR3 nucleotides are TGTGCCAGCAATAGCTTGGGACAGGGGGAGGAAAAACTGTTTTTT.

The CDR3 sequence: CASSPASGVPYEQYF. In DNA form, the CDR3 reads TGTGCCAGCTCACCGGCTAGCGGAGTTCCCTACGAGCAGTACTTC. V is TRBV18 and J is TRBJ2-7; 7 bases agree with TRBD2. There are 15 residues in the CDR3. Per germline, CDR1 KGHSH and CDR2 LQKENI. The V and J ends lost 3 bases and 2 bases, in that order; junction bases with no gene match: 7.

CDR3 in amino acids: CASSLARVYEQYF. The CDR3 bases are TGTGCCAGCTCACTCGCGAGGGTTTACGAGCAGTACTTC. The genes are TRBV18 and TRBJ2-7; weak D call: TRBD2 (5 bases). The germline V gene encodes CDR1 KGHSH and CDR2 LQKENI. Trimming pared 4 bases from V and 4 bases from J, leaving 11 bases between. The CDR3 is made up of 13 amino acids.

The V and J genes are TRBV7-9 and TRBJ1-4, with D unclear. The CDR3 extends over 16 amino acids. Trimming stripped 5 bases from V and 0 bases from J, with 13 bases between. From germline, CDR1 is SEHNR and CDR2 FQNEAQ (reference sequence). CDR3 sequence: CASSPPEYATNEKLFF. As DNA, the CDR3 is TGTGCCAGCAGCCCCCCCGAGTATGCAACTAATGAAAAACTGTTTTTT.

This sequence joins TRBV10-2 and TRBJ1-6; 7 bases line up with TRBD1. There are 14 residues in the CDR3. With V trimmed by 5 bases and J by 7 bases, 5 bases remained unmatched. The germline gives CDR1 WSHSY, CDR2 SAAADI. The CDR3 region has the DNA TGCGCCAGCAGTTCCAGGACAGGCAATTCACCCCTCCACTTT. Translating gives CASSSRTGNSPLHF.

The CDR3 sequence: CASSGRGGNQPQHF. The CDR3, as DNA: TGTGCCAGCAGTGGGCGGGGGGGAAATCAGCCCCAGCATTTT. This chain connects TRBV25-1 to TRBJ1-5, with a weak D call TRBD1 (5 bases). V was shortened by 4 bases and J by 4 bases, with 11 bases between the two germline ends. This CDR3 is built from 14 residues. Germline V CDR1 and CDR2: MGHDK, SYGVNS.

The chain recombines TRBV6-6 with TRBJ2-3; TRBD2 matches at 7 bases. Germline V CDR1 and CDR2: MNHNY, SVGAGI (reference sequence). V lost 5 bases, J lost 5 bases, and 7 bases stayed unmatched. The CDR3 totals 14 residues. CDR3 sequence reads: CASSMGGRIDTQYF. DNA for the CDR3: TGTGCCAGCAGTATGGGGGGGAGGATAGATACGCAGTATTTT.

The CDR3 DNA is TGTGCCAGCAGTTGGAGACAGTCTCCCCAGCCCCAGCATTTT. This codes for CASSWRQSPQPQHF. The V call is TRBV28, the J call TRBJ1-5; perhaps TRBD1 as D (5 bases). CDR1 is MDHEN and CDR2 is SYDVKM in the germline V gene. The ends were cut back, 4 bases at V and 7 bases at J, with 14 bases in the middle. CDR3 size: 14 residues.

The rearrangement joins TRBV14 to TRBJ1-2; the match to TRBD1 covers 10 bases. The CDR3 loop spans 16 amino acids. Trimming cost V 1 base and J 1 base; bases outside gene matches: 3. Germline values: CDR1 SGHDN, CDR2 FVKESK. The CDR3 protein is CASSQGQGAYNYGYTF. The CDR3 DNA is TGTGCCAGCAGCCAAGGACAGGGGGCCTATAACTATGGCTACACCTTC.

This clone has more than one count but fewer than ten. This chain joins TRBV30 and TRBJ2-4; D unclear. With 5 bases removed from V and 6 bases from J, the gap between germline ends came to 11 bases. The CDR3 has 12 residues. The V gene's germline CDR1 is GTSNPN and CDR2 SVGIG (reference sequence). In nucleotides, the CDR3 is TGTGCCTGGTCAGGATTACGAAACATTCAGTACTTC. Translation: CAWSGLRNIQYF.

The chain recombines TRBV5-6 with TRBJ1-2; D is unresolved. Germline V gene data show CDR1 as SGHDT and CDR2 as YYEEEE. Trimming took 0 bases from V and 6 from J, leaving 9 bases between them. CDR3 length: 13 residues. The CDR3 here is CASSLANNDGYTF. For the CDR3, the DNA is TGTGCCAGCAGCTTGGCGAACAACGATGGCTACACCTTC. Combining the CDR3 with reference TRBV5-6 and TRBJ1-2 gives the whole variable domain DAGVTQSPTHLIKTRGQQVTLRCSPKSGHDTVSWYQQALGQGPQFIFQYYEEEERQRGNFPDRFSGHQFPNYSSELNVNALLLGDSALYLCASSLANNDGYTFGSGTRLTVV.

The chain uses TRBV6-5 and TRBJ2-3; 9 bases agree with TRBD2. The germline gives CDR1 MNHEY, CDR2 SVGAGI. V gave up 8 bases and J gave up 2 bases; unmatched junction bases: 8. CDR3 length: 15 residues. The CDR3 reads CASRRASGDTDTQYF. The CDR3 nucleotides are TGTGCCAGCCGGAGGGCTAGCGGGGACACAGATACGCAGTATTTT.

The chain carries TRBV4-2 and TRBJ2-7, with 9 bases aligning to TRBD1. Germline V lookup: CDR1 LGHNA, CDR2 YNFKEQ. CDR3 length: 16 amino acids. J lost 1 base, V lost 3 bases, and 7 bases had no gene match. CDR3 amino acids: CASSQEAGTGSYEQYF. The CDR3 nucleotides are TGTGCCAGCAGCCAGGAAGCCGGGACAGGGTCCTACGAGCAGTACTTC.

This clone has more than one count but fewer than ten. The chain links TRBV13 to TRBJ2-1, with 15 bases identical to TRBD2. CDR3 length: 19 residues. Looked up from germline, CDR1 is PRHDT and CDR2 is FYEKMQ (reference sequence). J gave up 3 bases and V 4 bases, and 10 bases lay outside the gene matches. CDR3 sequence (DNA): TGTGCCAGCAGCTCCTCCGGGACTAGCGGGAGGAGGGGCTACAATGAGCAGTTCTTC. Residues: CASSSSGTSGRRGYNEQFF.

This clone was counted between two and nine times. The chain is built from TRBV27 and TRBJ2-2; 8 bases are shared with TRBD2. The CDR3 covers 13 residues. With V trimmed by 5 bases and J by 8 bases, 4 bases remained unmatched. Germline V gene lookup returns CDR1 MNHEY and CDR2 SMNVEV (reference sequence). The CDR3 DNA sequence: TGTGCCAGCAGTCCGACTAGCGCTGGGGAGCTGTTTTTT. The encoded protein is CASSPTSAGELFF.